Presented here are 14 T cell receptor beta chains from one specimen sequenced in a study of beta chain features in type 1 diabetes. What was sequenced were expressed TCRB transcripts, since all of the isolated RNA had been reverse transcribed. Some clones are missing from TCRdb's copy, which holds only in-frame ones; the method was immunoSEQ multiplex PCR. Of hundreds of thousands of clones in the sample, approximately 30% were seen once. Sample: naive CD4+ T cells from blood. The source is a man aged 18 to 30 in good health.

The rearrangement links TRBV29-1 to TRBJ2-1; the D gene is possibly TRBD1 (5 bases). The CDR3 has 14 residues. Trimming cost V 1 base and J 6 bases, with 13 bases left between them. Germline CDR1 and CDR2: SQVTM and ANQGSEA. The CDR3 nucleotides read TGCAGCGTTGAAGCCCCAGACAGCATCAATGAGCAGTTCTTC. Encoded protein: CSVEAPDSINEQFF.

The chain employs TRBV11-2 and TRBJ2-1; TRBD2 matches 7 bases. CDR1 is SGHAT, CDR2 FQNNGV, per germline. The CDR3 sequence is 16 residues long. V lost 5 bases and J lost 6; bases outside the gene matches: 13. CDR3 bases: TGTGCCAGCAGCAGTTGGCGGGAGCGTTCACCCAATGAGCAGTTCTTC. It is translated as CASSSWRERSPNEQFF.

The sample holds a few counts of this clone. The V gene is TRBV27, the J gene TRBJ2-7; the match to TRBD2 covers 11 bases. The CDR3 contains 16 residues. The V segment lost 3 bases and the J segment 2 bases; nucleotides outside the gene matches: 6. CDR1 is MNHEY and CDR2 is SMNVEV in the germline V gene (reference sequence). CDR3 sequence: CASSFSGLADTYEQYF. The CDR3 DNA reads TGTGCCAGCAGTTTCTCGGGACTAGCGGACACCTACGAGCAGTACTTC.

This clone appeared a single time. CDR3 sequence (DNA): TGTGCCAGCAGCCAAGCGGGGCCCACCGGGGAGCTGTTTTTT. It translates to CASSQAGPTGELFF. V and J are TRBV14 and TRBJ2-2; D is possibly TRBD1 or TRBD2 (5 bases each). The CDR3 has 14 amino acids. The V gene lost 1 base and the J gene lost 4 bases, with 7 bases spanning the gap. Germline values: CDR1 SGHDN, CDR2 FVKESK.

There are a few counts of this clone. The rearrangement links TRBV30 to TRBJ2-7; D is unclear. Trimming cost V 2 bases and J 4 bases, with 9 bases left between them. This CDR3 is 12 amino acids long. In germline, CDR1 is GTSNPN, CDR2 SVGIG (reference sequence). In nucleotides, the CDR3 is TGTGCCTGGAGTCTCCCCCGTTACGAGCAGTACTTC. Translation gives CAWSLPRYEQYF.

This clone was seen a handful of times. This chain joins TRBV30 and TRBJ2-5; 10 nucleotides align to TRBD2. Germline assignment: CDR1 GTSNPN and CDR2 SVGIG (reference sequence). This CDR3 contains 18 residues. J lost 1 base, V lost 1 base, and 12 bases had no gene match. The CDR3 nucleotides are TGTGCCTGGAGTGGCTCTAGCGGGAGATCTTGGGGCCAAGAGACCCAGTACTTC. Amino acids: CAWSGSSGRSWGQETQYF.

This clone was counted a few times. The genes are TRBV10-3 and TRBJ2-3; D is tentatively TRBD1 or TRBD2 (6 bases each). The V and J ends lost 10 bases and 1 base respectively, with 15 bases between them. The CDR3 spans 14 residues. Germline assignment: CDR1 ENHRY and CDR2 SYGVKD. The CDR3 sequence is CASLQGLGTDTQYF. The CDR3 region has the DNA TGTGCCAGTTTACAGGGACTGGGCACAGATACGCAGTATTTT.

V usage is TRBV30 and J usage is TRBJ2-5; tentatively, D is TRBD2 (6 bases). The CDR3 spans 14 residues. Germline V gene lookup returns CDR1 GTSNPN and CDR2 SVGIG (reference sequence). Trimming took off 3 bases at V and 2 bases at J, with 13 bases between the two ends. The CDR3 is CAWSQGLVQETQYF. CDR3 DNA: TGTGCCTGGAGCCAGGGACTCGTACAAGAGACCCAGTACTTC. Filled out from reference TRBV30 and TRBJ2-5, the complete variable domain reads SQTIHQWPATLVQPVGSPLSLECTVEGTSNPNLYWYRQAAGRGLQLLFYSVGIGQISSEVPQNLSASRPQDRQFILSSKKLLLSDSGFYLCAWSQGLVQETQYFGPGTRLLVL.

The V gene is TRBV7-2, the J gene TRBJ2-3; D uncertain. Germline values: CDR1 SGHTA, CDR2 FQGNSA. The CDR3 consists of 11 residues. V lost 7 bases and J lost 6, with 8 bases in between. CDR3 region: CASNLWDTQYF. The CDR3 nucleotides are TGTGCCAGCAACCTGTGGGATACGCAGTATTTT.

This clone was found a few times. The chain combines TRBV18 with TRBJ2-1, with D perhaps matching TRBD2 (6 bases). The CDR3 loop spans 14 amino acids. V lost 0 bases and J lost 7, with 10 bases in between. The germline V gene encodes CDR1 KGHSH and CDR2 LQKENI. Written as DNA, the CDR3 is TGTGCCAGCTCACCACCGGTAGGGAGGAATGAGCAGTTCTTC. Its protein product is CASSPPVGRNEQFF.

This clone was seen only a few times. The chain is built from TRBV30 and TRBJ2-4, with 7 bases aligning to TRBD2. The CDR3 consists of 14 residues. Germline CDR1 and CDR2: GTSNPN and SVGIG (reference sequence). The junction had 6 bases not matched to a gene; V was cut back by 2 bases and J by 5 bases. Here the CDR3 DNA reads TGTGCCTGGAGTTGGCTAGCGGATCAAAACATTCAGTACTTC. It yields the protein CAWSWLADQNIQYF.

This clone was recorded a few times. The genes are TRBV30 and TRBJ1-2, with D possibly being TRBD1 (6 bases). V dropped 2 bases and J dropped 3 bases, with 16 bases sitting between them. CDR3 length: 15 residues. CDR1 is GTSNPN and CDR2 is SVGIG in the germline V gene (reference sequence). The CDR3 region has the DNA TGTGCCTGGAGTCCCCCGGGGTACAGGGACTATGGCTACACCTTC. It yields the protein CAWSPPGYRDYGYTF.

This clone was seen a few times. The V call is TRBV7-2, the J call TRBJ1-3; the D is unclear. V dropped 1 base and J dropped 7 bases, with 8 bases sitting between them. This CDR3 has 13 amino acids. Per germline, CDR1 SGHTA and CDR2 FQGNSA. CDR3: CASSLGPENTIYF. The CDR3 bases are TGTGCCAGCAGCTTAGGGCCGGAGAACACCATATATTTT.

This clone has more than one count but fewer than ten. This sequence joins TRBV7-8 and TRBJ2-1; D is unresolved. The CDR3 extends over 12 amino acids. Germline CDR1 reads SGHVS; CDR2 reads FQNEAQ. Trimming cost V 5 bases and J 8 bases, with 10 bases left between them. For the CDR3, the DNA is TGTGCCAGCAGCCTCGGTTGGGATGAGCAGTTCTTC. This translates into CASSLGWDEQFF.